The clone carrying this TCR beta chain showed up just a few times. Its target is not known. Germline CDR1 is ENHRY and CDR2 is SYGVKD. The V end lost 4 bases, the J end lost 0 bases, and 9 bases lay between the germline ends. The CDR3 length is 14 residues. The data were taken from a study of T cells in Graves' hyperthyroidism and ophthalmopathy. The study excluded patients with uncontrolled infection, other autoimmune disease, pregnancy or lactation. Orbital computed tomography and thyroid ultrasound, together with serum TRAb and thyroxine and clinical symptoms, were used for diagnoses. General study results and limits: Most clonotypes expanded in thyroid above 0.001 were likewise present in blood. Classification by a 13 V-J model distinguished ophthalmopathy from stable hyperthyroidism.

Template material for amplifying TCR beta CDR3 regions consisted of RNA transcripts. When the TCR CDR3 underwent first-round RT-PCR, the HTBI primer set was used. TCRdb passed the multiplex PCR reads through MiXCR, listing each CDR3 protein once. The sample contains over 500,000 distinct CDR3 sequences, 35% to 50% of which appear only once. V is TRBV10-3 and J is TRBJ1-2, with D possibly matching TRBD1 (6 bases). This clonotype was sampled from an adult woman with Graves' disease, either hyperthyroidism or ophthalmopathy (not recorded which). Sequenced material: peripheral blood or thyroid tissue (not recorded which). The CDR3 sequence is CAISGRQANYGYTF. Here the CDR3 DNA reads TGTGCCATCAGTGGAAGACAGGCTAACTATGGCTACACCTTC.